Given below is one T cell receptor beta chain in context. Its antigen remains unidentified. Base quality data are lacking; no much larger clone is found one base away. These data belong to a study of shared clonotypes between healthy human individuals (dated by TCRdb to the early 2020s). Context from the whole study: A couple of women and a few men aged 18 to 49 years were included in the cohort. To estimate repertoire size and how much clonotypes are shared between individuals, the study performed deep sequencing of blood TCR repertoires from about five healthy adults. To increase sequencing depth and limit assay-specific biases, TCR repertoire library preparation and sequencing were carried out by different laboratories using diverse techniques. Between about 0.8 and 9.5 billion PBMCs per donor were obtained by leukapheresis. What the research found in general, with its limitations: Based on pairwise subsampling, the degree of clonotype sharing among donors was expected to be affected by sequencing depth. Sampling was restricted to blood, and TCR repertoires in tissues likely differ from the TCR repertoires found in blood. Because the study included only a small number of donors, the genetic and exposure-history diversity represented was limited.

The donors were healthy, HIV-negative adults who had no recently reported acute infections or vaccinations. Only Caucasian adults living in Nashville, Tennessee, USA were represented among the donors. For unsorted samples, tens of millions of PBMCs were counted, and genomic DNA was extracted using the QIAamp DNA Blood Mini kit. Blood was obtained by leukapheresis, after which PBMCs were separated by Ficoll-Histopaque density gradient centrifugation and cryopreserved in liquid nitrogen vapor phase. Via the germline V gene, CDR1 is MNHNS and CDR2 SASEGT. The CDR3 runs 17 residues from the cysteine to the phenylalanine. This entry keeps only the CDR3 DNA: 51 bases, framed from base 1. At the junction V is shortened by 2 bases and J by 2 bases, with 13 bases in between. Using the deep immunoSEQ assay, multiplex PCR amplified TCR CDR3 regions from genomic DNA. For each cell subset, the extracted genomic DNA was distributed evenly across all wells of several immunoSEQ 96-well plates, and each plate served as one replicate. For unsorted PBMC, each replicate PCR was loaded with about 280 ng genomic DNA, equivalent to roughly 33,000 T cell genomes. Ten immunoSEQ deep assay plates were used to sequence the unsorted PBMC genomic DNA. The purified libraries were quantified using a Qubit 3.0 fluorometer, sized with a Bioanalyzer 2100, and then quantified again using the KAPA Library Quantification kit. Each immunoSEQ 96-well plate was sequenced on its own single-read 150-cycle Illumina NextSeq 550 flow cell. Processing in the source paper ran as follows. Because the immunoSEQ output included only junctional sequences and no quality scores, the filtering could not be the same as the filtering used for full-length reads. Sequences were annotated with PyIR, a Python wrapper for IgBLAST v1.9, and V/J genes and CDR3 were assigned using IMGT germline references. Any read was removed if the V/J assignment was weak (E-value above 1e-6), the CDR3 was missing, or the read contained stop codons, out-of-frame junctions, or ambiguous translated residues. V3J clonotypes were defined as sequences sharing an identical inferred V gene, J gene, and CDR3 amino acid sequence. Percentage overlap between repertoires was calculated by dividing the number of shared unique clonotypes by the size of the smaller repertoire. Three approaches were used to assess repertoire richness: RTK rarefaction, the Chao1 estimator, and Recon v2.1 estimates of unobserved clonotypes. Drawn from immuneACCESS, this table holds only the in-frame rearrangements with V and J called that TCRdb kept. Clones are partly lost; checked studies trace under half to an unresolved V gene and leave the rest unexplained. V and J calls and clone size are those listed in that table; D and trimming were worked out from the DNA. The sample data list over 95,000 clones, and roughly half of these were observed just once. The ten largest account for more than 13% of the sample.

Recombination connected TRBV6-1 to TRBJ2-6; tentative D gene TRBD1, with 5 bases matching. Sequences were obtained from PBMCs. The clonotype comes from a woman aged 40 to 50 in good health. Some clones in this sample may be carry-over from other donors' samples. The CDR3 loop reads CASSEWGGRAGANVLTF. The DNA is as follows: TGTGCCAGCAGTGAATGGGGCGGTAGGGCTGGGGCCAACGTCCTGACTTTC.